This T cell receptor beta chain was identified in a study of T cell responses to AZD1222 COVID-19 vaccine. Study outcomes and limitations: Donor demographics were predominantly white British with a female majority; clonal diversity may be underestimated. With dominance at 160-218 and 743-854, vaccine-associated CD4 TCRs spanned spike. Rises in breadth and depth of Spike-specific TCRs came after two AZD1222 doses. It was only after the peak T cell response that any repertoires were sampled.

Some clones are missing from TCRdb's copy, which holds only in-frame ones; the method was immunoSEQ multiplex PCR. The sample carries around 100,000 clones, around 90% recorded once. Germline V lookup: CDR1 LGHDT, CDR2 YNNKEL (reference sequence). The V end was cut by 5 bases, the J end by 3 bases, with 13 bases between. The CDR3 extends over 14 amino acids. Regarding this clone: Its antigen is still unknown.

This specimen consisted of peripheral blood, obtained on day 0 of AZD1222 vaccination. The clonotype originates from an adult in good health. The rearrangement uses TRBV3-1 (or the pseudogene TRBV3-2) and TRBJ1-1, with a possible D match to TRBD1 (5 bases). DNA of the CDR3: TGTGCCAGCAGCTCCCGACAGTGGGACACTGAAGCTTTCTTT. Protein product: CASSSRQWDTEAFF.